The rows below give T cell receptor beta chains drawn from one sample of a study of human T cells and chemical hapten exposure. In TCRdb, the RACE reads were re-called with MiXCR into one record per CDR3 protein. The sample yields 330,000 or so distinct CDR3 sequences, around 6% seen once. The sequencing used whole blood, collected in connection with sensitization to the hapten diphenylcyclopropenone (DPC). The receptors were sampled from a woman under 30 with alopecia areata. Some clones in this sample may be carry-over from other donors' samples. Each CDR3 is given with its conserved first and last residue. The D gene is left open where the match is weak. Part of the rows lack a size; the others show once, few, many or a class for expanded clones.

CDR3nt: TGTGCCAGCAGCTTTTCTACAGGTAGCAATCAGCCCCAGCATTTT
CDR3aa: CASSFSTGSNQPQHF
v_gene: TRBV7-2
j_gene: TRBJ1-5
abundance: -
d_gene: -

CDR3nt: TGCGCCAGCAGCTTGGCCGGACTAGCCTACACAGATACGCAGTATTTT
CDR3aa: CASSLAGLAYTDTQYF
v_gene: TRBV5-1
j_gene: TRBJ2-3
abundance: -
d_gene: TRBD2

CDR3nt: TGTGCCAGCAGCTTAGATCAGGGGCAGAGGCAGTACTTC
CDR3aa: CASSLDQGQRQYF
v_gene: TRBV11-3
j_gene: TRBJ2-7
abundance: -
d_gene: -

CDR3nt: TGTGCCAGCAGTTTGACCTTCGCAGCGGGGGGCTCCTACAATGAGCAGTTCTTC
CDR3aa: CASSLTFAAGGSYNEQFF
v_gene: TRBV6-5
j_gene: TRBJ2-1
abundance: many
d_gene: TRBD2

CDR3nt: TGTGCCAGCAGAAAAACCAGGACAGGCGATAAATTCACAGATACGCAGTATTTT
CDR3aa: CASRKTRTGDKFTDTQYF
v_gene: TRBV25-1
j_gene: TRBJ2-3
abundance: few
d_gene: TRBD1

CDR3nt: TGCAGTGCTAACAAACAGGGAGAGGGGAATTCACCCCTCCACTTT
CDR3aa: CSANKQGEGNSPLHF
v_gene: TRBV20-1
j_gene: TRBJ1-6
abundance: many
d_gene: -

CDR3nt: TGTGCCAGCAGCCCCGGGGGGGGGACGGACACTGAAGCTTTCTTT
CDR3aa: CASSPGGGTDTEAFF
v_gene: TRBV9
j_gene: TRBJ1-1
abundance: many
d_gene: -

CDR3nt: TGTGCCAGCAGCCGAATCGGGAGCAATCAGCCCCAGCATTTT
CDR3aa: CASSRIGSNQPQHF
v_gene: TRBV25-1
j_gene: TRBJ1-5
abundance: many
d_gene: -

CDR3nt: TGCAGCGTTGAGTCGGGTGCTAGGGGTCGCTACGAGCAGTACTTC
CDR3aa: CSVESGARGRYEQYF
v_gene: TRBV29-1
j_gene: TRBJ2-7
abundance: -
d_gene: -

CDR3nt: TGTGCCAGCAGTTACCCTGATACAGAAGAGTACTTC
CDR3aa: CASSYPDTEEYF
v_gene: TRBV6-2/TRBV6-3
j_gene: TRBJ2-7
abundance: medium-sized
d_gene: -

CDR3nt: TGTGCCAGCAGCGTAGAGGCCGGTTACGAGCAGTACTTC
CDR3aa: CASSVEAGYEQYF
v_gene: TRBV9
j_gene: TRBJ2-7
abundance: -
d_gene: -

CDR3nt: TGTGCCAGCAGTCTACGGACTAATCAGCCCCAGCATTTT
CDR3aa: CASSLRTNQPQHF
v_gene: TRBV12-3/TRBV12-4
j_gene: TRBJ1-5
abundance: many
d_gene: -

CDR3nt: TGTGCCAGCATCCCACTAGTTCTGTACCAAGAGACCCAGTACTTC
CDR3aa: CASIPLVLYQETQYF
v_gene: TRBV25-1
j_gene: TRBJ2-5
abundance: few
d_gene: -

CDR3nt: TGCGCCAGCAGCCCCAACGGTGACAGGTACTACGAGCAGTACTTC
CDR3aa: CASSPNGDRYYEQYF
v_gene: TRBV4-3
j_gene: TRBJ2-7
abundance: few
d_gene: -

CDR3nt: TGTGCTAGTGGTTTATCGGGGGTCGATGAGCAGTTCTTC
CDR3aa: CASGLSGVDEQFF
v_gene: TRBV12-5
j_gene: TRBJ2-1
abundance: -
d_gene: -

CDR3nt: TGTGCCAGCAGCTCCCAGGACAGGGGAGCTTTCTTT
CDR3aa: CASSSQDRGAFF
v_gene: TRBV7-9
j_gene: TRBJ1-1
abundance: many
d_gene: TRBD1

CDR3nt: TGTGCCAGCAGCCGGGGGACAGGGACCACCAATGAGCAGTTCTTC
CDR3aa: CASSRGTGTTNEQFF
v_gene: TRBV3-1
j_gene: TRBJ2-1
abundance: -
d_gene: TRBD1

CDR3nt: TGCAGTGCTGAAGAGGACAGTAATGGCTACACCTTC
CDR3aa: CSAEEDSNGYTF
v_gene: TRBV20-1
j_gene: TRBJ1-2
abundance: many
d_gene: -

CDR3nt: TGCAGTCTGAGACAGGGGGCAGGACAGCCCCAGCATTTT
CDR3aa: CSLRQGAGQPQHF
v_gene: TRBV20-1
j_gene: TRBJ1-5
abundance: many
d_gene: TRBD1

CDR3nt: TGTGCCAGCAGCCCGTCCCGGGCTGGGTACAATGAGCAGTTCTTC
CDR3aa: CASSPSRAGYNEQFF
v_gene: TRBV9
j_gene: TRBJ2-1
abundance: many
d_gene: -